This T cell receptor beta chain was sequenced for a study of neurological immune-mediated disorders. CDR1 is LGHDT, CDR2 YNNKEL, per germline (reference sequence). The CDR3 runs 14 residues. Trimming stripped 1 base from V and 9 bases from J, with 13 bases between. The study's findings and limits: Multiple sclerosis, the disease with the least TCR clonal expansion, fell below healthy controls, whereas HTLV-1-associated myelopathy showed the most.

TCRdb re-analysed the 5' RACE reads in MiXCR, keeping a single row per CDR3 protein. The profile shows tens of thousands of distinct CDR3 sequences, nearly 6.5% of them singletons. This clonotype was counted many times. Its target is unknown. Input was over 800,000 sorted T cells, either CD4+ or CD8+. Sequencing was done on a sample of CD4+ T cells from blood. The chain recombines TRBV3-1 with TRBJ1-5, with unresolved D. The source of this sequence is a woman aged 40 to 50 in good health. Here the CDR3 DNA reads TGTGCCAGCAGCCAAGGAAGAGACTTGGGGCCCCAGCATTTT. It translates to CASSQGRDLGPQHF.